A selection of T cell receptor beta chains follows, all from one sample in a study of PD-1 and CTLA-4 blockade in melanoma. The data were produced by immunoSEQ multiplex PCR, yet TCRdb's version contains in-frame clones alone and is incomplete. The sample records about 28,000 clones, roughly nine tenths being singletons. Sequenced material: CD8+ T cells from peripheral blood, taken before anti-PD-1 treatment. The receptors derive from a human donor with melanoma. The conserved cysteine and the conserved F or W are not part of the CDR3 here.

TRBV29-1	TRBJ2-5	SVEVDPGETQY
TRBV27	TRBJ1-6	ASRGWDPYNSPLH
TRBV27	TRBJ1-5	ASSLYSPGTGQPQH
TRBV7-9	TRBJ1-2	ASSPTPLPGPRNGYT
TRBV30	TRBJ1-1	AWTRVENTEAF
TRBV6-5	TRBJ1-4	ASSQRDTDEKLF
TRBV19	TRBJ2-3	ASRRDRETDTQY
TRBV19	TRBJ2-5	ASRGGLQETQY
TRBV13	TRBJ2-2	ASSVSGGELF
TRBV27	TRBJ2-1	ASKDQGGFDEQF
TRBV15	TRBJ1-3	ATSRAPNSGNTIY
TRBV12-3/TRBV12-4	TRBJ2-1	ASSLAGADEQF
TRBV5-4	TRBJ2-3	ASRSTGGPTDTQY
TRBV24-1	TRBJ2-2	ATSDAGRTSNTGELF
TRBV5-5	TRBJ2-1	ASSLAKIPYNEQF
TRBV13	TRBJ2-1	ASSPRLAGGYNEQF
TRBV29-1	TRBJ1-3	SVASGNTIY
TRBV7-3	TRBJ2-2	ASSLGADRFPGELF
TRBV6-1	TRBJ1-5	ASSEWEGAGGNQPQH
TRBV25-1	TRBJ1-1	ARSPVRGPANTEAF
TRBV29-1	TRBJ2-2	SVEPLDGGAGELF
TRBV4-1	TRBJ2-4	ASSQEQRLGNIQY
TRBV5-8	TRBJ2-4	ASSLGQGAKNIQY
TRBV9	TRBJ1-1	ASSVAFGQGAEAF
TRBV27	TRBJ2-7	ASPGQGHEQY
TRBV9	TRBJ1-4	ASSPGTLINEKLF
TRBV21-1	TRBJ2-7	ASSKFTGGWYEQY
TRBV19	TRBJ2-1	ASSFGLSDDNEQF
TRBV4-1	TRBJ2-1	ASTSRDEQF
TRBV9	TRBJ1-1	ASSIHRGPNTEAF
TRBV7-9	TRBJ2-3	ASSFWDTYLTDTQY
TRBV19	TRBJ2-4	ASSIGSQGEEY
TRBV9	TRBJ1-5	ASSDGPSNQPQH
TRBV30	TRBJ2-1	AWSVLAAYNEQF
TRBV9	TRBJ2-7	ASSAGQRSYEQY
TRBV7-9	TRBJ1-1	ASRPPGTPYTEAF
TRBV2	TRBJ1-2	ASSEDRRYT
TRBV9	TRBJ1-2	ASSVGGDYGYT
TRBV9	TRBJ2-2	ASSAGTAGGELF
TRBV6-5	TRBJ1-1	ASRGPREAF
TRBV29-1	TRBJ2-1	SVEVVGQGQPGNEQF
TRBV7-9	TRBJ1-1	ASSPGQGTKTEAF
TRBV10-1	TRBJ1-1	ASSESGRGPNTEAF
TRBV28	TRBJ1-5	ASSRQGLGDQPQH
TRBV28	TRBJ1-4	ASSRNGQGENEKLF
TRBV27	TRBJ2-7	ASSLGGVVLYEQY
TRBV7-9	TRBJ1-1	ASSLAQRGREMNTEAF
TRBV30	TRBJ1-2	AGREAANYGYT
TRBV30	TRBJ2-7	AWSPGQGYEQY
TRBV2	TRBJ2-7	ASSDRRELYEQY
TRBV11-3	TRBJ2-2	ASSLDRGNTGELF
TRBV7-6	TRBJ2-7	ASSLGGGGESYEQY
TRBV7-9	TRBJ1-1	ASSLGVLGAF
TRBV27	TRBJ2-1	ASSLWGEDNEQF
TRBV28	TRBJ1-1	ASTSGNEAF
TRBV5-1	TRBJ2-1	ASSLVASAGGREQF